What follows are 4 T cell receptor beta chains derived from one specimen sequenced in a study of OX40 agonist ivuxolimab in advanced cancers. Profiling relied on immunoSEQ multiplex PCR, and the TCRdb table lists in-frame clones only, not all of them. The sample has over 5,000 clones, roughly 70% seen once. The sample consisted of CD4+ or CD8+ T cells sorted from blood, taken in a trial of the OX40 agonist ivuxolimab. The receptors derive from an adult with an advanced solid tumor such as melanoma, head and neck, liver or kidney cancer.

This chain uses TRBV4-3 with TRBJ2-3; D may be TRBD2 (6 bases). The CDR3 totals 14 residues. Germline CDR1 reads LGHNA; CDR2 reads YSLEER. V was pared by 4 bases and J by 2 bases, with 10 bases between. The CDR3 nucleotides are TGCGCCAGCAGCCCCCGGGACTTCACAGATACGCAGTATTTT. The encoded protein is CASSPRDFTDTQYF.

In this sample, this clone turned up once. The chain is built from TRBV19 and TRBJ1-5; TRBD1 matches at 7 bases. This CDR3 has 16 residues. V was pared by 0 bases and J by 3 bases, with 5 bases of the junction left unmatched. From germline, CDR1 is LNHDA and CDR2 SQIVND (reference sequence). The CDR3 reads CASSIDQGEINQPQHF. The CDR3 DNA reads TGTGCCAGTAGTATAGATCAGGGGGAGATCAATCAGCCCCAGCATTTT.

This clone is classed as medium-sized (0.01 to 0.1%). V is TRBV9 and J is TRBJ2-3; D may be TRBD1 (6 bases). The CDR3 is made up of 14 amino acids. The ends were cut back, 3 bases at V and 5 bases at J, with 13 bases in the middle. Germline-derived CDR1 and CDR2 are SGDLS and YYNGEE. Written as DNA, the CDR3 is TGTGCCAGCAGCGAGGGGATACAGGGAGATACGCAGTATTTT. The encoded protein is CASSEGIQGDTQYF. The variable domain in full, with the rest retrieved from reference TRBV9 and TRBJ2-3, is DSGVTQTPKHLITATGQRVTLRCSPRSGDLSVYWYQQSLDQGLQFLIQYYNGEERAKGNILERFSAQQFPDLHSELNLSSLELGDSALYFCASSEGIQGDTQYFGPGTRLTVL.

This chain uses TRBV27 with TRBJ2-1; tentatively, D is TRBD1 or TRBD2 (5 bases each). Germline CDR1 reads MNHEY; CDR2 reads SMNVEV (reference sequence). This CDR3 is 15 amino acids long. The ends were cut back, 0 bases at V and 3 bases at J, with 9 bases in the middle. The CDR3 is CASSLSGTGYNEQFF. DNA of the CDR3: TGTGCCAGCAGTTTATCGGGGACGGGCTACAATGAGCAGTTCTTC.